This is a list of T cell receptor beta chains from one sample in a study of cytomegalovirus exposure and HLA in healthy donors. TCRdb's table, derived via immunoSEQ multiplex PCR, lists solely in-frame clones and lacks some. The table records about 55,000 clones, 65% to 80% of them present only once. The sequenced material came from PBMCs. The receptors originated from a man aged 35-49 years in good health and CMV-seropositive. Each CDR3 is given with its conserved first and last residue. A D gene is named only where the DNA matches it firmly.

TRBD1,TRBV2,CASSPWTGDTDTQYF
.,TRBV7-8,CASSLGVTNEKLFF
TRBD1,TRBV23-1,CAISGTGGEKLFF
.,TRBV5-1,CASSLEGLGDQPQHF
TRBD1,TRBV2,CASEPGQGASGYTF
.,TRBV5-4,CASRPWGRFSGNTIYF
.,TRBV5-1,CASSSRSSYQGSYEQYF
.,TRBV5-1,CASRLGGGDGYTF
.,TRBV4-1,CASSRGRGSGYEQYF
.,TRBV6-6,CASTREGVTNTEAFF
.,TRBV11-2,CASSLDLQETQYF
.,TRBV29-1,CSASTGTDNQPQHF
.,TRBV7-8,CASSFRGPDYGYTF
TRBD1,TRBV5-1,CASSTAQGAIYNEQFF
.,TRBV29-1,CSAGEDGELFF
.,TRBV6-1,CASLDRSDRYEQYF
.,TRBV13,CASSLALEGSYEQYF
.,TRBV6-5,CASMTGTDTQYF
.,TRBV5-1,CASSLEQSSEKLFF
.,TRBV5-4,CASSNKQGNNSPLHF
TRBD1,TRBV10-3,CAIRTGGVAEAFF
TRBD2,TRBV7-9,CASSGTSGGHNEQFF
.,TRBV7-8,CASSPRRGGGGREKLFF
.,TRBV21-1,CASSKVPQGTADTQYF
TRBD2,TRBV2,CASLAGHTDTQYF